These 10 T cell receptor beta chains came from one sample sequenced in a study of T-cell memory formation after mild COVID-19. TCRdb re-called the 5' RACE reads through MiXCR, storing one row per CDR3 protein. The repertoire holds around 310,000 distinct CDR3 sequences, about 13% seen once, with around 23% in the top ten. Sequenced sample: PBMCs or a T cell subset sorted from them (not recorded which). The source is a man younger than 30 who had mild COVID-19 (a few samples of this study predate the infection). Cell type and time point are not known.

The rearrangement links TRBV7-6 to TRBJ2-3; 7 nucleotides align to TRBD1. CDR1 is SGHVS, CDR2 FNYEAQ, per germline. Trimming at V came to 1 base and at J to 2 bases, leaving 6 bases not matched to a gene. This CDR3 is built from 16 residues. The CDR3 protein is CASSLGDSPFTDTQYF. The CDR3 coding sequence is TGTGCCAGCAGCTTAGGGGACAGTCCCTTCACAGATACGCAGTATTTT.

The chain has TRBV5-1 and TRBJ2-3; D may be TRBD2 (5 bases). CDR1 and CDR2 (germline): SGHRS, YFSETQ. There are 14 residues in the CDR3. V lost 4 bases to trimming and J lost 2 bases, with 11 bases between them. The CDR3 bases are TGCGCCAGCAGCGGAACGGGGTTCACAGATACGCAGTATTTT. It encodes CASSGTGFTDTQYF.

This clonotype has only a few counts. This CDR3 reads CAIRDRSGEQYF. The CDR3 DNA follows: TGTGCCATCCGGGACAGGAGCGGCGAGCAGTACTTC. The J gene is TRBJ2-7, the V gene TRBV10-3; TRBD1 aligns across 8 bases. V lost 8 bases and J lost 6; bases outside the gene matches: 6. The V gene's germline CDR1 is ENHRY and CDR2 SYGVKD. This CDR3 contains 12 residues.

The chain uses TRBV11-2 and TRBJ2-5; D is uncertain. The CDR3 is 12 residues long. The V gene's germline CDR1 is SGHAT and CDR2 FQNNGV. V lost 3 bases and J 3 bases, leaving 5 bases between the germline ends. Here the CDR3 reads CASSFTKETQYF. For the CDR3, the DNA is TGTGCCAGCAGCTTTACAAAAGAGACCCAGTACTTC. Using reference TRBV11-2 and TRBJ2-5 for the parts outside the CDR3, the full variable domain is EAGVAQSPRYKIIEKRQSVAFWCNPISGHATLYWYQQILGQGPKLLIQFQNNGVVDDSQLPKDRFSAERLKGVDSTLKIQPAKLEDSAVYLCASSFTKETQYFGPGTRLLVL.

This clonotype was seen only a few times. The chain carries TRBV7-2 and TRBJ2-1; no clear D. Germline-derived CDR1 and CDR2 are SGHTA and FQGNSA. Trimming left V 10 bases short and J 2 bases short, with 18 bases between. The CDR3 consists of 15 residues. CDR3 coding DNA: TGTGCCACCAAAAGAGCCGGCTTACCCTACAATGAGCAGTTCTTC. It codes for CATKRAGLPYNEQFF.

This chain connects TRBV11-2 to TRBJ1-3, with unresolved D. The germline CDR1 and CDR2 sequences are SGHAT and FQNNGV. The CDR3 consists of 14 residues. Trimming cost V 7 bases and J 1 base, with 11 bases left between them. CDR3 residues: CASNERESGNTIYF. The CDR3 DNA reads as TGTGCCAGCAACGAACGGGAGTCTGGAAACACCATATATTTT.

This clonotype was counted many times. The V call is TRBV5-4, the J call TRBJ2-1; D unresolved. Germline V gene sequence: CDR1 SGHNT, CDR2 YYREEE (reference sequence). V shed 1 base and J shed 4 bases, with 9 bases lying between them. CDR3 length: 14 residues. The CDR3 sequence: CASSLPGLYNEQFF. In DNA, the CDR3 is TGTGCCAGCAGCTTGCCAGGTCTTTACAATGAGCAGTTCTTC.

The CDR3 loop reads CASSLDEGAGKTQYF. The CDR3 DNA follows: TGCGCCAGCAGCTTGGATGAGGGGGCCGGGAAGACCCAGTACTTC. J is TRBJ2-5 and V is TRBV5-1; the match to TRBD1 covers 7 bases. In germline, CDR1 is SGHRS, CDR2 YFSETQ. CDR3 length equals 15 residues. V was clipped by 0 bases and J by 6 bases; unmatched bases: 8.

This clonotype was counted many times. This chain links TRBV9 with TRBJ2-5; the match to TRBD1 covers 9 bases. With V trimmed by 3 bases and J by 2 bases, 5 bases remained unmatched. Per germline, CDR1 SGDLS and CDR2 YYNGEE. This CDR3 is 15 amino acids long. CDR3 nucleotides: TGTGCCAGCAGCGAGGGACAGGGAATACAAGAGACCCAGTACTTC. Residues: CASSEGQGIQETQYF.

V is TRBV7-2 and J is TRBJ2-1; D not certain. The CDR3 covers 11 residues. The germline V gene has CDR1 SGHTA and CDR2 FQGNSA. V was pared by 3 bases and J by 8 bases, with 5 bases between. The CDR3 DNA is TGTGCCAGCAGCTTTAGGGATGAGCAGTTCTTC. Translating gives CASSFRDEQFF.